A single sample gave rise to the 4 T cell receptor beta chains below, sequenced in a study of memory CD4+ T cells and cytomegalovirus serostatus. The sort gate was single viable CD3+CD4+CD8-CD45RO+ cells for memory CD4+ T cells. Only in-frame clones appear in the TCRdb table, and some are missing; sequencing was by immunoSEQ multiplex PCR. The data hold roughly 64,000 clones, with over 60% observed a single time. The sample consisted of memory CD4+ T cells from blood. All receptors come from an adult in good health and CMV-seronegative.

Written as DNA, the CDR3 is TGTGCCAGCAGGGACAGCGCGCTCCACGAGCAGTACTTC. Its translation is CASRDSALHEQYF. The chain joins TRBV6-6 to TRBJ2-7; possible D gene TRBD1, 6 bases. V gave up 6 bases and J gave up 5 bases, with 14 bases separating them. The CDR3 length is 13 residues. Germline lookup yields CDR1 MNHNY and CDR2 SVGAGI (reference sequence).

This sequence joins TRBV28 and TRBJ1-4; weak D call: TRBD1 (6 bases). This CDR3 spans 14 amino acids. Trimming took 2 bases from V and 8 from J, leaving 12 bases between them. Germline CDR1 is MDHEN and CDR2 is SYDVKM. The CDR3 region has the DNA TGTGCCAGCAGTTTAGGGGGGCGTAGGGAAAAACTGTTTTTT. Amino acid sequence: CASSLGGRREKLFF.

The genes are TRBV4-2 and TRBJ2-1; D is perhaps TRBD2 (5 bases). The CDR3 consists of 15 residues. V was cut by 0 bases and J by 1 base, with 7 bases left in between. CDR1 and CDR2 (germline): LGHNA, YNFKEQ. CDR3 in DNA: TGTGCCAGCAGCCAAGAAGCGGTATCCTACAATGAGCAGTTCTTC. Its translation: CASSQEAVSYNEQFF.

In its sample, this clone was seen once. The chain carries TRBV4-1 and TRBJ2-3; D may be TRBD2 (5 bases). CDR3 length: 15 amino acids. Germline V gives CDR1 MGHRA, CDR2 YSYEKL. V dropped 1 base and J dropped 6 bases, with 14 bases sitting between them. In DNA, the CDR3 is TGCGCCAGCAGCCAAGTTGGACTCCCGGGGGATACGCAGTATTTT. Protein sequence: CASSQVGLPGDTQYF.